Following are 16 T cell receptor beta chains from one sample sequenced in a study of cytomegalovirus exposure and HLA in healthy donors. Primers included in the PCR were 60 Vbeta and 13 Jbeta primers. Sequencing used immunoSEQ multiplex PCR; TCRdb keeps in-frame clones, though not all of them. The sample carries fewer than 70,000 clones, roughly 71% recorded once. The material sequenced was PBMCs. The receptor set was obtained from a woman aged 60-70 years in good health and CMV-seropositive.

This chain joins TRBV6-1 and TRBJ2-7; no firm D call. V was clipped by 2 bases and J by 0 bases, with 17 bases between them. Germline V lookup: CDR1 MNHNS, CDR2 SASEGT. The CDR3 contains 17 residues. This chain's CDR3 is CASSENGHRQPSYEQYV. CDR3 sequence (DNA): TGTGCCAGCAGTGAAAATGGGCACCGTCAACCCTCCTACGAGCAGTACGTC.

The J gene is TRBJ2-3, the V gene TRBV9; maybe TRBD1 (6 bases). V dropped 0 bases and J dropped 2 bases, with 10 bases sitting between them. The CDR3 length is 15 residues. In germline, CDR1 is SGDLS, CDR2 YYNGEE. CDR3: CASSVVGALTDTQYF. Written as DNA, the CDR3 is TGTGCCAGCAGCGTAGTGGGGGCCCTCACAGATACGCAGTATTTT.

Concerning this clone itself: The CDR3 ends on some other residue instead of the conserved phenylalanine or tryptophan, so this is likely a read error. The V gene is TRBV5-1, the J gene TRBJ1-4, with D uncertain. V dropped 0 bases and J dropped 10 bases, with 10 bases sitting between them. From germline, CDR1 is SGHRS and CDR2 YFSETQ. CDR3 length equals 13 residues. This chain's CDR3 is CASSLGLTGKLFV. DNA for the CDR3: TGCGCCAGCAGCTTGGGCCTCACGGGAAAACTGTTTGTT.

The J gene is TRBJ1-2, the V gene TRBV7-9; 8 nucleotides align to TRBD1. This CDR3 contains 15 residues. The V gene end was trimmed by 4 bases and the J gene end by 4 bases; junction bases not matched to a gene: 8. Germline loops: CDR1 SEHNR, CDR2 FQNEAQ (reference sequence). CDR3 in amino acids: CASSSNRGISYGYTF. In DNA form, the CDR3 reads TGTGCCAGCAGCTCGAACAGGGGGATAAGCTATGGCTACACCTTC.

This clone was picked up a small number of times. The rearrangement links TRBV10-3 to TRBJ2-1; 8 nucleotides agree with TRBD1. Trimming cost V 6 bases and J 7 bases; bases outside gene matches: 14. The CDR3 consists of 16 residues. CDR1 is ENHRY and CDR2 is SYGVKD in the germline V gene. Written as DNA, the CDR3 is TGTGCCATCAGCGATTCGACCGGGACAGGAAGGAATGAGCAGTTCTTC. As protein: CAISDSTGTGRNEQFF.

J is TRBJ2-7 and V is TRBV10-3; 10 bases are a match to TRBD2. Unmatched junction bases numbered 10, after V lost 10 bases and J lost 10 bases. Germline CDR1 reads ENHRY; CDR2 reads SYGVKD. This CDR3 spans 12 amino acids. CDR3 region: CATQNSGGGQYF. In nucleotides, the CDR3 is TGTGCCACCCAAAACAGCGGGGGGGGACAGTACTTC.

The V gene is TRBV7-9, the J gene TRBJ2-7; TRBD1 agrees at 12 bases. The V segment lost 4 bases and the J segment 0 bases; nucleotides outside the gene matches: 10. Germline CDR1 is SEHNR and CDR2 is FQNEAQ (reference sequence). The CDR3 is made up of 18 amino acids. The CDR3 region is CASSSLQGQGALSYEQYF. DNA for the CDR3: TGTGCCAGCAGCTCTCTCCAGGGACAGGGGGCTCTCTCCTACGAGCAGTACTTC.

The rearrangement uses TRBV7-9 and TRBJ1-1, with 10 bases fitting TRBD1. The CDR3 has 15 residues. CDR1 and CDR2 from the germline V gene are SEHNR and FQNEAQ (reference sequence). V was clipped by 4 bases and J by 1 base; unmatched bases: 3. The CDR3 coding sequence is TGTGCCAGCAGCTCTAGACAGGGGGCGAACACTGAAGCTTTCTTT. It encodes CASSSRQGANTEAFF.

The rearrangement joins TRBV25-1 to TRBJ2-2; 12 positions match TRBD2. The ends lost 4 bases at V and 7 bases at J; junction bases unmatched: 7. The CDR3 length is 16 residues. CDR1 MGHDK and CDR2 SYGVNS come from the germline V gene. The CDR3, as DNA: TGTGCCAGCAGTGGTTGGACTAGCGGGATTAACGGGGAGCTGTTTTTT. This gives the protein CASSGWTSGINGELFF.

The rearrangement joins TRBV10-2 to TRBJ1-1; 7 positions match TRBD1. There are 12 residues in the CDR3. J was trimmed by 7 bases and V by 3 bases; bases with no gene match: 2. Looked up from germline, CDR1 is WSHSY and CDR2 is SAAADI. CDR3 DNA: TGCGCCAGCAGTGACCAGGGGGTTGAAGCTTTCTTT. As protein: CASSDQGVEAFF.

V gene TRBV11-3 combines with J gene TRBJ2-1; tentative D call: TRBD2 (7 bases). Trimming took 5 bases from V and 7 from J, leaving 18 bases between them. Germline CDR1 reads SGHNT; CDR2 reads YENEEA. The CDR3 consists of 15 residues. Here the CDR3 reads CASSPVGGAPNEQFF. DNA of the CDR3: TGTGCCAGCAGCCCTGTGGGGGGGGCACCAAATGAGCAGTTCTTC.

This clone was found once. The chain has TRBV29-1 and TRBJ1-1; 9 nucleotides align to TRBD1. Looked up from germline, CDR1 is SQVTM and CDR2 is ANQGSEA. The CDR3 contains 14 residues. V shed 4 bases, J shed 5 bases, and the junction held 8 bases outside the gene matches. CDR3 sequence reads: CSVAAGTGRTEAFF. DNA for the CDR3: TGCAGCGTTGCAGCTGGGACAGGGAGGACTGAAGCTTTCTTT. The full variable domain, completed using reference TRBV29-1 and TRBJ1-1, is SAVISQKPSRDICQRGTSLTIQCQVDSQVTMMFWYRQQPGQSLTLIATANQGSEATYESGFVIDKFPISRPNLTFSTLTVSNMSPEDSSIYLCSVAAGTGRTEAFFGQGTRLTVV.

The chain employs TRBV4-1 and TRBJ2-3; 11 nucleotides line up with TRBD2. CDR1 and CDR2 (germline): MGHRA, YSYEKL. Losses at the gene ends were 4 bases for V and 8 bases for J; bases not matched to a gene: 11. The CDR3 is 16 amino acids. CDR3 nucleotide sequence: TGCGCCAGCAGCCCGACTAGCGGGGAGTCCATGGGTACGCAGTATTTT. It encodes CASSPTSGESMGTQYF.

The chain employs TRBV7-9 and TRBJ1-2; TRBD1 matches 10 bases. The CDR3 runs 14 residues. After removal of 3 bases from V and 8 bases from J, the junction contained 6 bases not matched to a gene. Germline V gene lookup returns CDR1 SEHNR and CDR2 FQNEAQ (reference sequence). CDR3 region: CASSFGQGDRGYTF. For the CDR3, the DNA is TGTGCCAGCAGCTTCGGACAGGGGGATCGGGGCTACACCTTC.

V is TRBV19 and J is TRBJ1-1; 9 bases align to TRBD1. CDR1 and CDR2 from the germline V gene are LNHDA and SQIVND (reference sequence). The CDR3 loop spans 15 amino acids. V dropped 3 bases and J dropped 1; count of bases not matched to a gene: 3. CDR3 region: CASSIRTGENTEAFF. In DNA, the CDR3 is TGTGCCAGTAGTATCAGGACAGGGGAGAACACTGAAGCTTTCTTT. Full variable domain (rest looked up from reference TRBV19 and TRBJ1-1): DGGITQSPKYLFRKEGQNVTLSCEQNLNHDAMYWYRQDPGQGLRLIYYSQIVNDFQKGDIAEGYSVSREKKESFPLTVTSAQKNPTAFYLCASSIRTGENTEAFFGQGTRLTVV.

The chain is built from TRBV11-2 and TRBJ2-7; D is possibly TRBD2 (6 bases). The V end lost 6 bases, the J end lost 2 bases, and 14 bases lay between the germline ends. CDR1 and CDR2 from the germline V gene are SGHAT and FQNNGV. This CDR3 spans 14 amino acids. In DNA, the CDR3 is TGTGCCAGCAGTCTCCCGGGACTCCCCTACGAGCAGTACTTC. It encodes CASSLPGLPYEQYF.